Each of the 12 T cell receptor beta chains below was sequenced from the same sample in a study of prognosis after radiotherapy for stage I lung cancer. Two-round multiplex PCR on genomic DNA was the method by which TCR beta CDR3 was amplified. Primers specific to each TRBV and TRBJ gene were used in first-round PCR. MiXCR, applied by TCRdb to the multiplex PCR reads, yields one record per CDR3 protein. Among over 30,000 distinct CDR3 sequences, approximately 25% were seen once, and the ten largest hold 25% to 30%. Sequencing used PBMCs, obtained before or after stereotactic body radiation therapy (not recorded which). All receptors derive from a donor aged 50 or older with non-small cell lung cancer.

This rearrangement joins TRBV4-1 to TRBJ2-1; TRBD2 aligns across 8 bases. Germline lookup yields CDR1 MGHRA and CDR2 YSYEKL. J gave up 6 bases and V 0 bases, and 7 bases lay outside the gene matches. The CDR3 contains 16 residues. The CDR3: CASSQDPGGVSNEQFF. In nucleotides, the CDR3 is TGCGCCAGCAGCCAAGACCCCGGGGGGGTTAGCAATGAGCAGTTCTTC.

At least ten counts were recorded for this clonotype. This chain connects TRBV7-2 to TRBJ2-3; D is unclear. This CDR3 spans 12 amino acids. The germline V gene has CDR1 SGHTA and CDR2 FQGNSA. V lost 2 bases and J lost 3, with 3 bases in between. The CDR3 nucleotides are TGTGCCAGCAGCTTATTAACAGATACGCAGTATTTT. Translated, it gives CASSLLTDTQYF.

This chain links TRBV7-3 with TRBJ2-6; D gene unclear. Germline V lookup: CDR1 SGHTA, CDR2 FQGTGA. CDR3 length: 16 residues. V dropped 5 bases and J dropped 2 bases, with 13 bases sitting between them. CDR3 loop: CASSRAGLAGANVLTF. CDR3 in DNA: TGTGCCAGCAGCAGAGCAGGCTTGGCTGGGGCCAACGTCCTGACTTTC.

This clonotype was seen repeatedly, ten times or more. The rearrangement uses TRBV14 and TRBJ1-1; tentative D call: TRBD1 (5 bases). V was cut by 0 bases and J by 4 bases, with 12 bases left in between. The CDR3 covers 15 residues. Germline CDR1 is SGHDN and CDR2 is FVKESK. This CDR3 reads CASSQDLGGVTEAFF. The CDR3 nucleotides read TGTGCCAGCAGCCAAGACTTGGGGGGGGTCACTGAAGCTTTCTTT.

This clonotype was recorded once. The germline gene is not matched at one end of the junction; a read error may be the cause. The V gene is TRBV6-4, the J gene TRBJ2-1; D is perhaps TRBD2 (6 bases). Germline lookup yields CDR1 MRHNA and CDR2 SNTAGT. This CDR3 spans 13 amino acids. The CDR3 spells CASSSGRGNEQSF. CDR3 bases: TGTGCCAGCAGCTCCGGACGGGGGAATGAGCAGTCCTTC.

Ten or more counts support this clonotype. This sequence joins TRBV6-1 and TRBJ1-2; D remains ambiguous. V was trimmed by 5 bases and J by 2 bases, leaving 9 bases between them. Germline CDR1 is MNHNS and CDR2 is SASEGT. There are 13 residues in the CDR3. Here the CDR3 DNA reads TGTGCCAGCAGTATAGTACGAAACTATGGCTACACCTTC. As protein: CASSIVRNYGYTF.

The chain has TRBV9 and TRBJ2-3; a weak D match, TRBD2 (6 bases). CDR3 length: 13 amino acids. From germline, CDR1 is SGDLS and CDR2 YYNGEE. Trimming left V 3 bases short and J 4 bases short, with 9 bases between. In DNA form, the CDR3 reads TGTGCCAGCAGCGCCGGGACTCCAGATACGCAGTATTTT. Encoded protein: CASSAGTPDTQYF.

As to this clonotype: With a much larger clone just one base away, this may be a read error. The chain uses TRBV15 and TRBJ2-5; D perhaps matches TRBD1 (6 bases). The germline V gene encodes CDR1 LNHNV and CDR2 YYDKDF (reference sequence). This CDR3 has 13 amino acids. CDR3 region: CATSRARGENQYF. The CDR3 DNA reads as TGTGCCACCAGCAGAGCCAGGGGTGAGAACCAGTACTTC.

This clonotype was detected once. This clone may be a read error of a much larger clone one base away. The chain couples TRBV6-1 to TRBJ1-1; no definite D call. Germline assignment: CDR1 MNHNS and CDR2 SASEGT. Trimming shortened V by 6 bases and J by 8 bases, and 13 bases separated the two germline ends. CDR3 length: 12 amino acids. Here the CDR3 reads CASRRLTGEAFF. The CDR3 DNA is TGTGCCAGCAGAAGACTTACCGGGGAAGCTTTCTTT.

As to this clonotype: This likely traces to a read error, being one base from a far larger clone. The V and J genes are TRBV6-5 and TRBJ2-1; TRBD2 agrees at 10 bases. V was pared by 4 bases and J by 3 bases, with 12 bases of the junction left unmatched. Germline assignment: CDR1 MNHEY and CDR2 SVGAGI. The CDR3 sequence is 18 residues long. This chain's CDR3 is CASSLMASSGSYYNEQFF. The CDR3 DNA reads TGTGCCAGCAGTTTAATGGCGTCTAGCGGGAGTTACTACAATGAGCAGTTCTTC.

This clonotype was counted at least ten times. V is TRBV5-1 and J is TRBJ2-7; 10 bases match TRBD1. Trimming removed 0 bases from V and 11 bases from J; junction bases left unmatched: 8. CDR1 SGHRS and CDR2 YFSETQ come from the germline V gene. The CDR3 contains 14 residues. The CDR3 DNA reads as TGCGCCAGCAGCTTGGTAGAGACAGGGGGCGGGGAGTACTTC. This translates into CASSLVETGGGEYF. The full variable domain, completed using reference TRBV5-1 and TRBJ2-7, is KAGVTQTPRYLIKTRGQQVTLSCSPISGHRSVSWYQQTPGQGLQFLFEYFSETQRNKGNFPGRFSGRQFSNSRSEMNVSTLELGDSALYLCASSLVETGGGEYFGPGTRLTVT.

This clonotype showed up many times. The chain joins TRBV6-2 or TRBV6-3 to TRBJ1-1, with TRBD1 matching 7 bases. Unmatched junction bases numbered 7, after V lost 2 bases and J lost 10 bases. The CDR3 runs to 13 residues. In germline, CDR1 is MNHEY, CDR2 SVGEGT. CDR3 loop: CASSYADREAAFF. The CDR3 region has the DNA TGTGCCAGCAGTTACGCCGACAGGGAGGCAGCTTTCTTT.